Detailed here is one T cell receptor beta chain. Its antigen is unidentified. This record belongs to a study of T cell repertoires in cytomegalovirus infection. Study-level information: Shared public TCR beta signatures pointed to both CMV infection and a matching HLA type. Study-level results: HLA-C-restricted CMV-specific TCR beta clonotypes prevailed in the ex vivo response.

MiXCR, applied by TCRdb to the reads, yields one record per CDR3 protein. Here the sample spans 300,000 to 400,000 distinct CDR3 sequences, about 28% being singletons. Trimming took off 1 base at V and 4 bases at J, with 7 bases between the two ends. This CDR3 region has 13 residues. Germline CDR1 SEHNR, CDR2 FQNEAQ (reference sequence). The sequence came from a human donor in good health (CMV status not recorded). Some clones in this sample may be carry-over from other donors' samples. Here the sequenced sample was cultured PBMCs, taken from culture after CMV antigen stimulation. V and J are TRBV7-9 and TRBJ1-2; weak D call: TRBD1 (5 bases). CDR3 coding DNA: TGTGCCAGCAGCTTAGGGGGCGCCTATGGCTACACCTTC. It translates to CASSLGGAYGYTF.